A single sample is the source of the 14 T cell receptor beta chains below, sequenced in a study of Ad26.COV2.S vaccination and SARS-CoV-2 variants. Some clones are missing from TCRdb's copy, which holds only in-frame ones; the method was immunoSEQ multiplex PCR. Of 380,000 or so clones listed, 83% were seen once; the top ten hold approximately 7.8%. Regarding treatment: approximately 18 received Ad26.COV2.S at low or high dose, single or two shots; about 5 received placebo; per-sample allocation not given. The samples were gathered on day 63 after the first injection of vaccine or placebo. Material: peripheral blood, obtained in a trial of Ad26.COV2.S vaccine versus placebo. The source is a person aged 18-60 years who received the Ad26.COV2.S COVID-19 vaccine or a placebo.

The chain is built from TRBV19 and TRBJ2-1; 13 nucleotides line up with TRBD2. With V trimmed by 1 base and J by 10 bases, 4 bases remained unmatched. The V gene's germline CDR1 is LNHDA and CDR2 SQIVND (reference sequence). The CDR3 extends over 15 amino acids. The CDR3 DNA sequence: TGTGCCAGTAGTATAGGTGGGACTAGCGGGACCGAGCAGTTCTTC. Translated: CASSIGGTSGTEQFF.

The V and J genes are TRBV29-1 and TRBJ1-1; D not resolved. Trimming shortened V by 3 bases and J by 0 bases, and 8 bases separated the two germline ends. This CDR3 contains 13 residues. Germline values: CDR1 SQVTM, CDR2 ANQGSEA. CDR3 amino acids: CSVEWALNTEAFF. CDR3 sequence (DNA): TGCAGCGTTGAGTGGGCGTTGAACACTGAAGCTTTCTTT.

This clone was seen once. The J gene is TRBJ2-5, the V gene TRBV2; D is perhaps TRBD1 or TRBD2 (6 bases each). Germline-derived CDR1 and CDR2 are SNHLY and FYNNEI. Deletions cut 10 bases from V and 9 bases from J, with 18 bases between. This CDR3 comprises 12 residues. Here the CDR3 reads CATQGLGGAQYF. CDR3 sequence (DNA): TGTGCCACACAGGGATTGGGCGGGGCCCAGTACTTC.

CDR3: CASRVTGTLPLHF. CDR3 in DNA: TGTGCCAGCAGGGTTACAGGGACTTTACCCCTCCACTTT. The chain employs TRBV6-5 and TRBJ1-6, with D tentatively TRBD1 (6 bases). V lost 6 bases and J 12 bases, leaving 15 bases between the germline ends. The CDR3 totals 13 residues. The germline gives CDR1 MNHEY, CDR2 SVGAGI.

CDR3 bases: TGTGCCAGCAGCCAAGGAGGTACAGTTAATGAAAAACTGTTTTTT. Translation: CASSQGGTVNEKLFF. V usage is TRBV4-2 and J usage is TRBJ1-4; D uncertain. The V end lost 1 base, the J end lost 4 bases, and 10 bases lay between the germline ends. Germline V gene lookup returns CDR1 LGHNA and CDR2 YNFKEQ. The CDR3 is made up of 15 amino acids.

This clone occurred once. CDR3 in DNA: TGCAGCGTGGAGGGGACAGGGGGCAACAAAAACATTCAGTACTTC. Its protein is CSVEGTGGNKNIQYF. The chain carries TRBV29-1 and TRBJ2-4, with 12 nucleotides matching TRBD1. The CDR3 sequence is 15 residues long. The germline gives CDR1 SQVTM, CDR2 ANQGSEA. Trimming at V came to 6 bases and at J to 3 bases, leaving 6 bases not matched to a gene.

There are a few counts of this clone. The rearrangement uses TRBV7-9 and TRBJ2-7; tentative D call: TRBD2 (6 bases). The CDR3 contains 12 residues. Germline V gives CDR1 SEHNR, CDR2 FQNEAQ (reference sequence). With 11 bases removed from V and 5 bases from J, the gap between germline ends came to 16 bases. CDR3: CAGSQGLNEQYF. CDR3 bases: TGTGCCGGAAGTCAGGGACTTAACGAGCAGTACTTC.

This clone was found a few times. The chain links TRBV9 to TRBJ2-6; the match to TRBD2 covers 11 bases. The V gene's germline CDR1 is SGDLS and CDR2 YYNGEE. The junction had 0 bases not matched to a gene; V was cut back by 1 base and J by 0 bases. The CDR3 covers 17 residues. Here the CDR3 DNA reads TGTGCCAGCAGCGTACTAGCGGGGGGCTCTGGGGCCAACGTCCTGACTTTC. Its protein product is CASSVLAGGSGANVLTF.

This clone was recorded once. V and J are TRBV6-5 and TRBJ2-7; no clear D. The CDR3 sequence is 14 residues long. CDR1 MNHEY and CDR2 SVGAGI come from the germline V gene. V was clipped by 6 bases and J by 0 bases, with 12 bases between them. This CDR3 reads CASSLQRTSYEQYF. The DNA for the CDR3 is TGTGCCAGCAGCTTACAGCGCACCTCCTACGAGCAGTACTTC.

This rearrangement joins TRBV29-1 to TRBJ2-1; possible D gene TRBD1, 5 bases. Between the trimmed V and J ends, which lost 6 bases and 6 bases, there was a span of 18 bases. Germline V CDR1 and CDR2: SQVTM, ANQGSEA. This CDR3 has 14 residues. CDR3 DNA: TGCAGCGTCACCCCGATCCAGGGAATCAATGAGCAGTTCTTC. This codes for CSVTPIQGINEQFF.

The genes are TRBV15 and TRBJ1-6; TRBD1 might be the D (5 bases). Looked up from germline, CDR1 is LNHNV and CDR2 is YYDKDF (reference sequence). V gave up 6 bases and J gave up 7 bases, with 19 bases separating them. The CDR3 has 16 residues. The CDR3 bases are TGTGCCACCAGGTCAAAACTAGGGGAGACAAATTCACCCCTCCACTTT. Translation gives CATRSKLGETNSPLHF.

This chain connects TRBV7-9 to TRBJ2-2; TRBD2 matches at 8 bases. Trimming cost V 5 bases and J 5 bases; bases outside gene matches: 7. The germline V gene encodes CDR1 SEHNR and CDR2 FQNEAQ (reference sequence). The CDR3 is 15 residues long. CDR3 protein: CASSPSGGWTGELFF. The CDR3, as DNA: TGTGCCAGCAGCCCGTCGGGGGGGTGGACCGGGGAGCTGTTTTTT.

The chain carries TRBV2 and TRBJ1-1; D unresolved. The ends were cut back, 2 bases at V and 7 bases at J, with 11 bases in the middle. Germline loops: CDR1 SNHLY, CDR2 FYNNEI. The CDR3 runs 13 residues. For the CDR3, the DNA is TGTGCCAGCAGTGAACAGAGGTTAGGTGAAGCTTTCTTT. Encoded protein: CASSEQRLGEAFF.

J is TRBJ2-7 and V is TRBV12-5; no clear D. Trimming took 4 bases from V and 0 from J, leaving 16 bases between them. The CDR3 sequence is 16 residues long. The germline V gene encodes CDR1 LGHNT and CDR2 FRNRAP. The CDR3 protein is CASGSLNDLGSYEQYF. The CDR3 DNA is TGTGCTAGTGGTTCTTTGAATGATCTGGGCTCCTACGAGCAGTACTTC. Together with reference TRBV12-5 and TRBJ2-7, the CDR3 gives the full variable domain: DARVTQTPRHKVTEMGQEVTMRCQPILGHNTVFWYRQTMMQGLELLAYFRNRAPLDDSGMPKDRFSAEMPDATLATLKIQPSEPRDSAVYFCASGSLNDLGSYEQYFGPGTRLTVT.